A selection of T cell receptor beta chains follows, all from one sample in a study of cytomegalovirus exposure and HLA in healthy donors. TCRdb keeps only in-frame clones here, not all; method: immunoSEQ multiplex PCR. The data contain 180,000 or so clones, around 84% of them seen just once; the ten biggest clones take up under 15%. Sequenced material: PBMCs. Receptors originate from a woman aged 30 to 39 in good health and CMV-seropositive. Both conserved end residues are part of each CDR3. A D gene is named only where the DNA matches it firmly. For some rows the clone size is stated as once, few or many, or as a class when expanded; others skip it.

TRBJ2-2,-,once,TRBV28,CASKTAGNTGELFF,TGTGCCAGCAAGACTGCCGGGAACACCGGGGAGCTGTTTTTT
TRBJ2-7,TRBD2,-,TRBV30,CAWSVWGSGLEGYEQYF,TGTGCCTGGAGTGTATGGGGCTCCGGACTAGAAGGCTACGAGCAGTACTTC
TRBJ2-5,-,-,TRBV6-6,CASSLGGEETQYF,TGTGCCAGCAGCCTGGGAGGAGAAGAGACCCAGTACTTC
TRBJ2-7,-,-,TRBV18,CASSPDSYEQYF,TGTGCCAGCTCTCCAGACAGCTACGAGCAGTACTTC
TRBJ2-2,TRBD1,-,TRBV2,CASSDRGQAGELFF,TGTGCCAGCAGCGACAGGGGGCAGGCCGGGGAGCTGTTTTTT
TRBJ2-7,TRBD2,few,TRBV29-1,CSVEGTSYEQYF,TGCAGCGTTGAGGGGACTAGCTACGAGCAGTACTTC
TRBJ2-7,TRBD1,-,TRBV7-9,CASSSTTGIYEQYF,TGTGCCAGCAGCTCCACGACAGGGATCTACGAGCAGTACTTC
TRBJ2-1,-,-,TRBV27,CASSLFPLIATGSYNEQFF,TGTGCCAGCAGTTTATTCCCACTGATTGCCACGGGCTCCTACAATGAGCAGTTCTTC
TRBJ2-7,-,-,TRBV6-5,CASSYGLDYEQYF,TGTGCCAGCAGTTACGGCCTCGATTACGAGCAGTACTTC
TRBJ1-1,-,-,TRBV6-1,CASSESPEGLEAFF,TGTGCCAGCAGTGAATCCCCTGAGGGTCTTGAAGCTTTCTTT
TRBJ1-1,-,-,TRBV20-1,CSAGPNTEAFF,TGCAGTGCTGGGCCGAACACTGAAGCTTTCTTT
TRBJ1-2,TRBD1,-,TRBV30,CAWVTGVGYTF,TGTGCCTGGGTCACAGGGGTCGGCTACACCTTC
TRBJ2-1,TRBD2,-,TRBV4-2,CASSSQAGSSYNEQFF,TGTGCCAGCAGCTCACAAGCGGGATCGTCCTACAATGAGCAGTTCTTC
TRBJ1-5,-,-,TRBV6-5,CASSSPPQPQHF,TGTGCCAGCAGTTCCCCTCCCCAGCCCCAGCATTTT
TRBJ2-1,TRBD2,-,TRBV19,CASRLAAYNEQFF,TGTGCCAGCCGACTAGCGGCGTACAATGAGCAGTTCTTC